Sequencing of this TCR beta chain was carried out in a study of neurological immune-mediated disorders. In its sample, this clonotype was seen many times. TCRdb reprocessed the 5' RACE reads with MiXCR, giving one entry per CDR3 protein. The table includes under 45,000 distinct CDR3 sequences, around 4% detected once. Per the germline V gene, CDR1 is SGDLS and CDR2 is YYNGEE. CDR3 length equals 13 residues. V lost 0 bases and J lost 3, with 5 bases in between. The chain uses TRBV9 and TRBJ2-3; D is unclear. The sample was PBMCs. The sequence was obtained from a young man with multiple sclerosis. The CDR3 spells CASSVVVTDTQYF. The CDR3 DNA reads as TGTGCCAGCAGCGTAGTTGTGACAGATACGCAGTATTTT. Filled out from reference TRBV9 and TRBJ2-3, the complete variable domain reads DSGVTQTPKHLITATGQRVTLRCSPRSGDLSVYWYQQSLDQGLQFLIQYYNGEERAKGNILERFSAQQFPDLHSELNLSSLELGDSALYFCASSVVVTDTQYFGPGTRLTVL.